What follows is one T cell receptor beta chain and its context. The antigen is unknown. Assay used: immunoSEQ multiplex PCR; TCRdb lists only in-frame clones, some missing. The sample includes tens of thousands of clones, approximately 90% seen only once; the top ten take 10% to 15%. Trimming took off 8 bases at V and 2 bases at J, with 12 bases between the two ends. The CDR3 runs to 12 residues. Germline V gives CDR1 SQVTM, CDR2 ANQGSEA. This entry is derived from a study of T cell responses to AZD1222 COVID-19 vaccine. Broader study findings: With dominance at 160-218 and 743-854, vaccine-associated CD4 TCRs spanned spike. Clonal diversity was possibly underestimated, and the donors were mostly white British, with more females.

This TCR was recovered from an adult in good health. Sequencing was performed on peripheral blood, taken on day 0 of AZD1222 vaccination. The chain has TRBV29-1 and TRBJ1-2; D not certain. The CDR3: CSTPHGNYGYTF. The CDR3 bases are TGCAGCACCCCCCACGGAAACTATGGCTACACCTTC.